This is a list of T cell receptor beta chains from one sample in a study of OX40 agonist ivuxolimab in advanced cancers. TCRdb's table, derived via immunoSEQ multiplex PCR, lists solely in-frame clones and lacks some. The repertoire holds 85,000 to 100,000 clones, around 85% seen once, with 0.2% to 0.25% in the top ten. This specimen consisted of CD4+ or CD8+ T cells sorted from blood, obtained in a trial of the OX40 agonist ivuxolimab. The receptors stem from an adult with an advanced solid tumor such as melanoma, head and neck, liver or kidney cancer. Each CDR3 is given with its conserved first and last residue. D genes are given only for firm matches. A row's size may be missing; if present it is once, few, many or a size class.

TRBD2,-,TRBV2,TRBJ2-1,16,CASSLTRTSGRAEQFF,TGTGCCAGCAGTCTTACAAGGACTAGCGGGAGGGCGGAGCAGTTCTTC
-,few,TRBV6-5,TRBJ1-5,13,CASRGTGDQPQHF,TGTGCCAGCAGGGGGACGGGAGATCAGCCCCAGCATTTT
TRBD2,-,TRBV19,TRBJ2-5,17,CASSPRRLAGSAETQYF,TGTGCCAGTAGTCCACGAAGACTAGCGGGGTCCGCGGAGACCCAGTACTTC
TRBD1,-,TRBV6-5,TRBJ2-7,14,CASSYRDSRYEQYF,TGTGCCAGCAGTTACCGGGACAGCCGCTACGAGCAGTACTTC
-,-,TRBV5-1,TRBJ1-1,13,CASSQQANTEAFF,TGCGCCAGCAGCCAACAGGCGAACACTGAAGCTTTCTTT
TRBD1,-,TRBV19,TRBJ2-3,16,CASSKFGTAITDTQYF,TGTGCCAGTAGTAAATTCGGGACAGCTATCACAGATACGCAGTATTTT
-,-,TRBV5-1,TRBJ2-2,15,CASSLEVANTGELFF,TGCGCCAGCAGCTTGGAGGTCGCGAACACCGGGGAGCTGTTTTTT
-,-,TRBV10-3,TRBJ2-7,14,CAISESGVDYEQYF,TGTGCCATCAGTGAGTCGGGCGTGGACTACGAGCAGTACTTC
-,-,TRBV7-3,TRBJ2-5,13,CASSSGAQETQYF,TGTGCCAGCAGCTCCGGAGCCCAAGAGACCCAGTACTTC
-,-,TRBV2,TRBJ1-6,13,CASRVDRDSPLHF,TGTGCCAGCAGGGTGGATAGGGATTCACCCCTCCACTTT
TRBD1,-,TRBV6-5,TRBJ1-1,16,CASSYSSDRGTTEAFF,TGTGCCAGCAGTTACTCGAGCGACAGGGGTACCACTGAAGCTTTCTTT
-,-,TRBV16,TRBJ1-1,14,CASSQQPMNTEAFF,TGTGCCAGCAGCCAACAACCGATGAACACTGAAGCTTTCTTT
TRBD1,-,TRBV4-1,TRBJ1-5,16,CASSQPGQYSNQPQHF,TGCGCCAGCAGCCAACCGGGACAGTATAGCAATCAGCCCCAGCATTTT
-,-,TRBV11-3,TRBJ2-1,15,CASSLGTSTYNEQFF,TGTGCCAGCAGCTTAGGGACATCTACCTACAATGAGCAGTTCTTC
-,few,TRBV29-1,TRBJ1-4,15,CSVEDLEGSGEKLFF,TGCAGCGTTGAAGATCTAGAGGGATCTGGAGAAAAACTGTTTTTT
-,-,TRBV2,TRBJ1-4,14,CASSWDKPNEKLFF,TGTGCCAGCAGTTGGGACAAACCTAATGAAAAACTGTTTTTT
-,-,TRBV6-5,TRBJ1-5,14,CASSYGQGNQPQHF,TGTGCCAGCAGTTATGGGCAGGGCAATCAGCCCCAGCATTTT
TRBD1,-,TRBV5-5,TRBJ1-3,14,CASSSDRAGNTIYF,TGTGCCAGCAGCTCGGACAGGGCTGGAAACACCATATATTTT
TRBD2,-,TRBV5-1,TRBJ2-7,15,CASSLNLAGEDEQYF,TGCGCCAGCAGCTTAAATCTAGCGGGAGAGGACGAGCAGTACTTC
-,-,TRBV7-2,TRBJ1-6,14,CASSLHGERSPLHF,TGTGCCAGCAGCTTGCACGGGGAGAGGTCACCCCTCCACTTT
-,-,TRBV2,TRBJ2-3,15,CASSDGGFSTDTQYF,TGTGCCAGCAGTGATGGGGGCTTCAGCACAGATACGCAGTATTTT
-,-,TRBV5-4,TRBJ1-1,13,CASSLDRNTEAFF,TGTGCCAGCAGCTTGGACAGGAACACTGAAGCTTTCTTT